The 7 T cell receptor beta chains listed next were all sequenced from one sample in a study of blood T cell repertoires in COVID-19. Some clones are missing from TCRdb's copy, which holds only in-frame ones; the method was immunoSEQ multiplex PCR. The data hold a few hundred thousand clones, with over 75% observed a single time. What was sequenced was PBMCs or T cells enriched from blood (not recorded which). These receptors were taken from a woman in her forties with acute COVID-19.

The rearrangement joins TRBV5-6 to TRBJ2-5; D might be TRBD1 (6 bases). Trimming cost V 5 bases and J 0 bases, with 11 bases left between them. CDR3 length equals 14 residues. Germline V lookup: CDR1 SGHDT, CDR2 YYEEEE. The CDR3 DNA reads TGTGCCAGCAGACCCGGACAGCACCAAGAGACCCAGTACTTC. Amino acids: CASRPGQHQETQYF.

The chain combines TRBV14 with TRBJ2-5; 8 bases fit TRBD2. The trim removed 2 bases at V and 5 bases at J, leaving 10 bases unmatched. The CDR3 is 16 residues long. The germline V gene has CDR1 SGHDN and CDR2 FVKESK. CDR3 loop: CASSQLAGSNRETQYF. The CDR3 region has the DNA TGTGCCAGCAGCCAACTAGCGGGCTCTAATAGGGAGACCCAGTACTTC.

The chain has TRBV24-1 and TRBJ1-1, with no clear D. The V end was cut by 0 bases, the J end by 12 bases, with 7 bases between. The CDR3 is 11 amino acids. Germline assignment: CDR1 KGHDR and CDR2 SFDVKD. CDR3 in DNA: TGTGCCACCAGTGATTTGACCGCGACTTTCTTT. This codes for CATSDLTATFF.

The rearrangement joins TRBV18 to TRBJ1-3, with 8 positions matching TRBD1. The J segment lost 4 bases and the V segment lost 3 bases, leaving 2 bases of the junction unmatched. The CDR3 runs 14 residues. The V gene's germline CDR1 is KGHSH and CDR2 LQKENI. The CDR3 sequence is CASSPTGDGNTIYF. The CDR3 DNA is TGTGCCAGCTCACCGACAGGGGACGGAAACACCATATATTTT.

V usage is TRBV7-2 and J usage is TRBJ2-1, with 9 positions matching TRBD2. Germline CDR1 and CDR2: SGHTA and FQGNSA. The CDR3 loop spans 15 amino acids. V gave up 6 bases and J gave up 6 bases; unmatched junction bases: 9. The CDR3 coding sequence is TGTGCCAGCAGGACCGGGACTAGCATCTCCAATGAGCAGTTCTTC. Translated: CASRTGTSISNEQFF.

The chain combines TRBV7-9 with TRBJ2-5; tentatively, D is TRBD1 (6 bases). Trimming pared 5 bases from V and 2 bases from J, leaving 15 bases between. The CDR3 totals 15 residues. Looked up from germline, CDR1 is SEHNR and CDR2 is FQNEAQ (reference sequence). The CDR3 loop reads CASSGGQYRQETQYF. CDR3 nucleotides: TGTGCCAGCAGCGGAGGACAGTACAGACAAGAGACCCAGTACTTC.

The CDR3 nucleotides are TGTGCCAGCAGGAAGCCCACACAGGGATTATATAGCAATCAGCCCCAGCATTTT. It codes for CASRKPTQGLYSNQPQHF. The chain links TRBV27 to TRBJ1-5; possibly TRBD1 for D (6 bases). The CDR3 length is 18 residues. CDR1 is MNHEY and CDR2 is SMNVEV in the germline V gene (reference sequence). V shed 6 bases and J shed 0 bases, with 21 bases lying between them.